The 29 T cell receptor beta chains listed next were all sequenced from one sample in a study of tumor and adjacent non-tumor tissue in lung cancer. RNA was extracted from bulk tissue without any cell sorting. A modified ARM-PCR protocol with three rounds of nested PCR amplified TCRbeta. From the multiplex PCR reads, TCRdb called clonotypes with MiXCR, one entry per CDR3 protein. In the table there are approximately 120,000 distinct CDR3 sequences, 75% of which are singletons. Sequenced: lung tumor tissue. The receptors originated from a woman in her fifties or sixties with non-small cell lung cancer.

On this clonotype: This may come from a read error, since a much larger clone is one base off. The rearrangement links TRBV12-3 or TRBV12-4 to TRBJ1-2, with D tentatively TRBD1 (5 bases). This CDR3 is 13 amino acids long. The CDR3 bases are TGTGCCAGCAGTTTATCCCAGGGATATGGCGACACCTTC. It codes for CASSLSQGYGDTF.

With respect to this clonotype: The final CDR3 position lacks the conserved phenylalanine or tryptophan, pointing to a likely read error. CDR3 sequence: CASRPPGQGSYEQYL. DNA of the CDR3: TGTGCCAGCAGGCCACCCGGACAGGGCTCCTATGAGCAGTACCTC. The chain employs TRBV12-3 or TRBV12-4 and TRBJ2-7; 8 bases align to TRBD1. The CDR3 totals 15 residues.

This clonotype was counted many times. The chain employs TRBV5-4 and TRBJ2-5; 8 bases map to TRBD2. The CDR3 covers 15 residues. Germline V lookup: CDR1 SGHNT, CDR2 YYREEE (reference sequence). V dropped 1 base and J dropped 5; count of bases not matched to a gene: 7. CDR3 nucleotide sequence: TGTGCCAGCAGCTTGAGGGTTAGCGGGATCGAGACCCAGTACTTC. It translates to CASSLRVSGIETQYF.

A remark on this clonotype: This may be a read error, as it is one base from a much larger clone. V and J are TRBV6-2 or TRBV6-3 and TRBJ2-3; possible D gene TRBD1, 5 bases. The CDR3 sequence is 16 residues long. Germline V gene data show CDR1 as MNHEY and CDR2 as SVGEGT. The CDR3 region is CVSNEWGRMSTDTQYF. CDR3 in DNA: TGTGTCAGCAACGAGTGGGGCCGGATGAGCACAGATACGCAGTATTTT.

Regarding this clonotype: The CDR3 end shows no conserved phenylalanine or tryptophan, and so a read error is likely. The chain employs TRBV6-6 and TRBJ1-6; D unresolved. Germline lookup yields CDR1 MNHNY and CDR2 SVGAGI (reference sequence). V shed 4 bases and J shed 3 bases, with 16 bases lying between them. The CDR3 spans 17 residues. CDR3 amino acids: CASSFDEESYYNSPLHI. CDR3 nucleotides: TGTGCCAGCAGTTTTGATGAAGAGAGTTACTATAATTCACCCCTCCACATT.

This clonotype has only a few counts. The CDR3 reads CASSLGKREPQYF. DNA for the CDR3: TGTGCCAGCAGCTTAGGGAAGAGAGAGCCGCAGTACTTC. The V call is TRBV11-2, the J call TRBJ2-7, with D hard to call. Germline lookup yields CDR1 SGHAT and CDR2 FQNNGV. V was trimmed by 1 base and J by 9 bases, leaving 13 bases between them. CDR3 length equals 13 residues.

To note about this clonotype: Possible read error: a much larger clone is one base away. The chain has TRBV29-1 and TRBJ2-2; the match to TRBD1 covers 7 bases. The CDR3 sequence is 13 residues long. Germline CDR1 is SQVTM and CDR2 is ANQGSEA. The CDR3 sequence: CSAGTVNTGDLFF. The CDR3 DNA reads TGCAGCGCTGGGACAGTAAACACCGGGGATCTGTTTTTT.

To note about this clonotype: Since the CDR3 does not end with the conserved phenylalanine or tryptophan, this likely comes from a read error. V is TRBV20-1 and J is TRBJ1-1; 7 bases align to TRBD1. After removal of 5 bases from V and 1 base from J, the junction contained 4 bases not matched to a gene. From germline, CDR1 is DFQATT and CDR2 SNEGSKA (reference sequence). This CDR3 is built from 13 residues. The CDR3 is CSAHRGPNTEAFY. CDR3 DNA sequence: TGCAGTGCTCACAGGGGTCCGAACACTGAAGCTTTCTAT.

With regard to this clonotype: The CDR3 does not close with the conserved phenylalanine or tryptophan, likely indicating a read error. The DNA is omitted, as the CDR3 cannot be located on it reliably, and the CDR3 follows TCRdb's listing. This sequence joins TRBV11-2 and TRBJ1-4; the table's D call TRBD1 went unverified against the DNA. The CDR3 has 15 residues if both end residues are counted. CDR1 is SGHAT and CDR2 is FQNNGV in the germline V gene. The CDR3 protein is CASSLETGGYEKLLS.

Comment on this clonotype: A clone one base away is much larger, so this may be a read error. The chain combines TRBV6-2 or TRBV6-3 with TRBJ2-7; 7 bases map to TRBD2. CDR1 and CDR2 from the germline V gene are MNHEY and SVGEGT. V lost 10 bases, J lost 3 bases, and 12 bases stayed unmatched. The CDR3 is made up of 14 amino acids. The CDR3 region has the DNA TGTGCCATCGGAAAGGCGGGGGATTTCTACGAGCAGTACTTC. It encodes CAIGKAGDFYEQYF.

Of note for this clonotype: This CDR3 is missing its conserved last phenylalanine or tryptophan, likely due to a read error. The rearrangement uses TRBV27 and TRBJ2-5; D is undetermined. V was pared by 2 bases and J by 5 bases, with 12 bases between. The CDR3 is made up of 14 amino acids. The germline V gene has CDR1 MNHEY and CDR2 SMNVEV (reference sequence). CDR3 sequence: CASSLDRGTETQYY. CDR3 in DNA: TGTGCCAGCAGTTTAGATCGAGGAACGGAGACCCAGTACTAC.

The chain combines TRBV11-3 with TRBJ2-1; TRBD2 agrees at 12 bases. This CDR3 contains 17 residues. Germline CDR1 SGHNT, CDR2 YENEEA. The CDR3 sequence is CISSLELTSGSRNEQFF. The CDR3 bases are TGTATCAGTAGCTTAGAGTTGACTAGCGGGAGCCGCAATGAGCAGTTCTTC.

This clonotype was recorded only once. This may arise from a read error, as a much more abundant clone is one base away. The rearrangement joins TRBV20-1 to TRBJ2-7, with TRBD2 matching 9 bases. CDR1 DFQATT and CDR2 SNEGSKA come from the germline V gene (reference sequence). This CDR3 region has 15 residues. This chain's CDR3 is CSASGSGSVSYEQNF. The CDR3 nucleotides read TGCAGTGCTTCGGGTAGCGGGAGTGTATCCTACGAGCAGAACTTC.

The CDR3 loop reads CARTTPSTGGAYEQYF. The CDR3 DNA reads TGTGCCAGGACCACACCCTCGACAGGGGGTGCCTACGAGCAGTACTTC. The rearrangement uses TRBV6-2 or TRBV6-3 and TRBJ2-7, with 9 bases that match TRBD1. Looked up from germline, CDR1 is MNHEY and CDR2 is SVGEGT. The CDR3 has 16 residues. The J segment lost 2 bases and the V segment lost 9 bases, leaving 14 bases of the junction unmatched.

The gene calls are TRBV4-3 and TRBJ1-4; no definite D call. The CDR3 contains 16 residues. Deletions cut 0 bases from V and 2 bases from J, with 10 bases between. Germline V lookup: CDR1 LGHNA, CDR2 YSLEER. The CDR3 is CASSQDVMVTNEKLFF. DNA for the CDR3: TGCGCCAGCAGCCAAGATGTGATGGTGACTAATGAAAAACTGTTTTTT.

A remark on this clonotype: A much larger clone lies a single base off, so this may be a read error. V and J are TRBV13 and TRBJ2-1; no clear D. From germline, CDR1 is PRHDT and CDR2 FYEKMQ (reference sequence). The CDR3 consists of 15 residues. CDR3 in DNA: TGTGCCAGCTGCTTACGCGTTGCCTCCTACAATGAGCAGTTCTTC. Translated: CASCLRVASYNEQFF.

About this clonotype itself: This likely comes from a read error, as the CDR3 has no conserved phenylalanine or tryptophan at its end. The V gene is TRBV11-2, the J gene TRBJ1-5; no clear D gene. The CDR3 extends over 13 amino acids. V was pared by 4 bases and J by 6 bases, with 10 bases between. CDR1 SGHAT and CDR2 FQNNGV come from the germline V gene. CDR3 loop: CASSSHNGQPQHY. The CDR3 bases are TGTGCCAGCAGCTCCCACAATGGTCAGCCCCAGCATTAT.

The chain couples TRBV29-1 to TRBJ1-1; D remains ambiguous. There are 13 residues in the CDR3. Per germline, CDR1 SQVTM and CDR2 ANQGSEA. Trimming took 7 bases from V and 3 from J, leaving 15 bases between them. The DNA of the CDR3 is TGCAGCGCCGAACCTCATGGGGACACTGAAGCTTTCTTT. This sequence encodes CSAEPHGDTEAFF.

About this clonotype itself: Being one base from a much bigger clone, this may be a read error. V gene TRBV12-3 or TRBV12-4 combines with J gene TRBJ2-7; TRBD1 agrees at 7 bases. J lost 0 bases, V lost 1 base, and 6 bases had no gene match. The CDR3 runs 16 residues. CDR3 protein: CASSLGVRTGSYEQYF. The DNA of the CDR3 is TGTGCCAGCAGTTTAGGGGTCAGGACAGGCTCCTACGAGCAGTACTTC.

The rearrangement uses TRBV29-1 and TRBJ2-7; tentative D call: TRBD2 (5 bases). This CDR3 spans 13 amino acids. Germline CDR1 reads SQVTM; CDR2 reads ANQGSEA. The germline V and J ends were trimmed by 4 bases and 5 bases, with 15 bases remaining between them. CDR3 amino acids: CSVATNIGNEQYF. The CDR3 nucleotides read TGCAGCGTTGCGACGAACATCGGGAACGAGCAGTACTTC.

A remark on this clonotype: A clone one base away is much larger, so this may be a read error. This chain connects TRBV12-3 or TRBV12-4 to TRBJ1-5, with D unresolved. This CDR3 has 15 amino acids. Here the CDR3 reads CARSLAKKSNQPQHF. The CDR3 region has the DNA TGTGCCAGGAGTTTAGCCAAGAAAAGCAATCAGCCCCAGCATTTT.

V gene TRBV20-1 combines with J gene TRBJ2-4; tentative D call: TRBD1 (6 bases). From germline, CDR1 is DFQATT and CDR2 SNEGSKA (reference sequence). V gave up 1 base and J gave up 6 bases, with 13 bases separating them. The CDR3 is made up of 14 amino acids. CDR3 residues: CSARGQGLRNIQYF. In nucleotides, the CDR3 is TGCAGTGCTAGAGGGCAGGGGCTCAGAAACATTCAGTACTTC.

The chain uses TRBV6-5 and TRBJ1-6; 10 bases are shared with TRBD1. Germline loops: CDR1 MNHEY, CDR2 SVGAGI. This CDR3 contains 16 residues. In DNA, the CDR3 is TGTGTCACCGTCCGGACAGGGGGCTCCTATAATTCACCCCTCCACTTT. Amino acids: CVTVRTGGSYNSPLHF.

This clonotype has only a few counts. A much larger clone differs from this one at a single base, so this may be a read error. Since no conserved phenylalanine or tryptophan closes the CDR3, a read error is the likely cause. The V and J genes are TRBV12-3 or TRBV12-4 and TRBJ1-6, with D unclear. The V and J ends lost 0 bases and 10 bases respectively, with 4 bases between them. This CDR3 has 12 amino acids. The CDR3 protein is CASSLAGSPLHY. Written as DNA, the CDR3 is TGTGCCAGCAGTTTAGCAGGGTCACCCCTCCACTAT.

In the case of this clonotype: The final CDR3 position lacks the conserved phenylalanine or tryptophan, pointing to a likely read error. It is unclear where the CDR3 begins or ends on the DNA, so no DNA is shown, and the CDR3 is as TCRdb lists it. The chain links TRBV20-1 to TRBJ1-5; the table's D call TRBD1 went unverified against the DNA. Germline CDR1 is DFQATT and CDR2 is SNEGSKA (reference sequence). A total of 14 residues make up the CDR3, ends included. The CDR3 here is CSAYPGQSNQPHHY.

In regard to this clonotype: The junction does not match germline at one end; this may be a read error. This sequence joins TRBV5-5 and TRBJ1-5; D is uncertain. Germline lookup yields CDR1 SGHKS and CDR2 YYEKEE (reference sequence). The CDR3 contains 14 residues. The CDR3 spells CASSLLSSNEPQHF. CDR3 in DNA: TGTGCCAGCAGCTTGTTGTCTAGCAATGAGCCCCAACATTTT.

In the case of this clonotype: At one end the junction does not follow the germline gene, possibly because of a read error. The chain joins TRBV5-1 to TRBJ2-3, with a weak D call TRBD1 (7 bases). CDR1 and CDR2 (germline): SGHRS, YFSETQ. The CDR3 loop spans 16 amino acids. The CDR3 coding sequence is TGCGCCAGCAGCCAAGGGGGCAGGGGGGCCGCAAATACGCAGTTTTTT. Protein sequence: CASSQGGRGAANTQFF.

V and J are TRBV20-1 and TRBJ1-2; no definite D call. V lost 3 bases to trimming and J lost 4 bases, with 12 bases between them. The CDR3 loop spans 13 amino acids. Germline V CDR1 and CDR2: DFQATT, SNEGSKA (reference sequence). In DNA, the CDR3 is TGCAGTGCTAGTGGAGGGAACGGCTATGGCTACACCTTC. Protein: CSASGGNGYGYTF.

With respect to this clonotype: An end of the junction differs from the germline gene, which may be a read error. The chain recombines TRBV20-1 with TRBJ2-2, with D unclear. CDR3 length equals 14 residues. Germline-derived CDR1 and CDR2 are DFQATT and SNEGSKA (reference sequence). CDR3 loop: CNASLMLNTGELFF. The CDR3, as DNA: TGCAATGCTTCCCTGATGCTAAACACCGGGGAGCTGTTTTTT.